This TCR beta chain was profiled in a study of shared clonotypes between healthy human individuals. The CDR3 contains 14 residues. Germline loops: CDR1 MNHNS, CDR2 SASEGT. Trimming shortened V by 3 bases and J by 3 bases, and 12 bases separated the two germline ends. TCRdb keeps only in-frame clones here, not all; method: immunoSEQ multiplex PCR. The table lists about 2.4 million clones, roughly 93% of them singletons, with 0.36% in the top ten. This chain joins TRBV6-1 and TRBJ2-7; possible D gene TRBD1, 7 bases. The sequenced material came from naive CD4+ T cells from PBMCs. Subset reported: CD45RA+ positively selected. The TCR was taken from a young man in good health. Some clones in this sample may be carry-over from other donors' samples. CDR3 region: CASSETGTFYEQYF. The CDR3 DNA sequence: TGTGCCAGCAGTGAGACAGGGACTTTCTACGAGCAGTACTTC.